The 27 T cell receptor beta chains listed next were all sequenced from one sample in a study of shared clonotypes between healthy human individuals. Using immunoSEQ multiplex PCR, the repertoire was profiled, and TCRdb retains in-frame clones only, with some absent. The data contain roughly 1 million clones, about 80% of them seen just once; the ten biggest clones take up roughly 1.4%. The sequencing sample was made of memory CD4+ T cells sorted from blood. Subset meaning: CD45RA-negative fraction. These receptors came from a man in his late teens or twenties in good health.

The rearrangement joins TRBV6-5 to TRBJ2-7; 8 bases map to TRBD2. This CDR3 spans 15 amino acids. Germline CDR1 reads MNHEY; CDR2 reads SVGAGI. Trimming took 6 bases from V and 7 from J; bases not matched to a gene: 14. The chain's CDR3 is CASSPRDLGGGEQYF. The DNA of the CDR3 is TGTGCCAGCAGCCCACGGGACCTCGGGGGGGGAGAGCAGTACTTC.

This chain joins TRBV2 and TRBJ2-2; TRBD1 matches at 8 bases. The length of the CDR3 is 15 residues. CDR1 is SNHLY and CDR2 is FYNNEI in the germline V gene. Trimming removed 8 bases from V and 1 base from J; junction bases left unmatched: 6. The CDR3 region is CASGQGLGNTGELFF. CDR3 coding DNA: TGTGCCAGCGGACAGGGTCTCGGGAACACCGGGGAGCTGTTTTTT.

The DNA for the CDR3 is TGTGCCAGCAGTTTATCGACTAGCGGGACCGGGGAGCTGTTTTTT. Translated: CASSLSTSGTGELFF. V is TRBV6-6 and J is TRBJ2-2, with 10 nucleotides matching TRBD2. CDR1 and CDR2 (germline): MNHNY, SVGAGI (reference sequence). Trimming removed 4 bases from V and 5 bases from J; junction bases left unmatched: 4. The CDR3 length is 15 residues.

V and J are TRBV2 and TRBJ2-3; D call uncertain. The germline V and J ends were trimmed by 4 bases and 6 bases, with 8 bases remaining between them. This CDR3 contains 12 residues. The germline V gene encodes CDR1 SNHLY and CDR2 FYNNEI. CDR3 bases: TGTGCCAGCAGTGTTGTTCAGGATACGCAGTATTTT. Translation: CASSVVQDTQYF. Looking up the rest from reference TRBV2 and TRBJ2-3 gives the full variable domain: EPEVTQTPSHQVTQMGQEVILRCVPISNHLYFYWYRQILGQKVEFLVSFYNNEISEKSEIFDDQFSVERPDGSNFTLKIRSTKLEDSAMYFCASSVVQDTQYFGPGTRLTVL.

The CDR3, as DNA: TGCGCCAGCAGCTGGGGGGATGAGATGAACACTGAAGCTTTCTTT. This codes for CASSWGDEMNTEAFF. The chain is built from TRBV5-1 and TRBJ1-1, with D perhaps matching TRBD1 (5 bases). CDR1 SGHRS and CDR2 YFSETQ come from the germline V gene. Trimming took 3 bases from V and 0 from J, leaving 12 bases between them. This CDR3 is built from 15 residues.

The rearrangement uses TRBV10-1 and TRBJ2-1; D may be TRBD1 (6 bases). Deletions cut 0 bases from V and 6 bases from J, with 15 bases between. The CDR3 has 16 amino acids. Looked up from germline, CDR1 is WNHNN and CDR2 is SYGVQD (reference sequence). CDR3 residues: CASSESRVRGPNEQFF. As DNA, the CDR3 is TGCGCCAGCAGTGAGTCGAGGGTCAGGGGTCCCAATGAGCAGTTCTTC.

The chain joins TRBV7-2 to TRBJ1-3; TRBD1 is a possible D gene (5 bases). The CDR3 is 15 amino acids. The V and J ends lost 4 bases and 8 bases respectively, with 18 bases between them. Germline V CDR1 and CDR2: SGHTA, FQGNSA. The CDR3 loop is CASSSGLPPVDTIYF. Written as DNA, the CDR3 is TGTGCCAGCAGCTCGGGACTCCCCCCTGTGGACACCATATATTTT. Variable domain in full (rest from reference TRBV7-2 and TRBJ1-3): GAGVSQSPSNKVTEKGKDVELRCDPISGHTALYWYRQSLGQGLEFLIYFQGNSAPDKSGLPSDRFSAERTGGSVSTLTIQRTQQEDSAVYLCASSSGLPPVDTIYFGEGSWLTVV.

CDR3 protein: CASSPGLYYEQYF. The CDR3 DNA is TGTGCCAGCAGTCCGGGACTTTATTACGAGCAGTACTTC. The J gene is TRBJ2-7, the V gene TRBV27; the D gene is possibly TRBD2 (6 bases). CDR3 length equals 13 residues. Germline CDR1 is MNHEY and CDR2 is SMNVEV (reference sequence). Trimming left V 5 bases short and J 4 bases short, with 12 bases between.

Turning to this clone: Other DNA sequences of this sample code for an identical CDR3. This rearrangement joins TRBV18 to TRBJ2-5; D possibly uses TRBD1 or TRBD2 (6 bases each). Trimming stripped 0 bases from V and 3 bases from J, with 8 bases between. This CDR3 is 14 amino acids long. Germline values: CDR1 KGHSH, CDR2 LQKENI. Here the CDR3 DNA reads TGTGCCAGCTCACCACCAGGGGGGAAAGAGACCCAGTACTTC. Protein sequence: CASSPPGGKETQYF.

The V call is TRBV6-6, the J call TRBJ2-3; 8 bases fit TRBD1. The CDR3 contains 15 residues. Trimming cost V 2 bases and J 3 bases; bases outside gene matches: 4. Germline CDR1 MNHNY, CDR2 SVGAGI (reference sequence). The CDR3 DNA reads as TGTGCCAGCAGTTACGGCAGGGGGCTGACAGATACGCAGTATTTT. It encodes CASSYGRGLTDTQYF.

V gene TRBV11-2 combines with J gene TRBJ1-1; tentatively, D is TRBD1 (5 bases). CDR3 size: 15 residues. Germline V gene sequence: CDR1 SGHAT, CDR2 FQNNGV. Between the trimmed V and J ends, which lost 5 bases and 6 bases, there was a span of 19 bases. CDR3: CASSPGPGLGPEAFF. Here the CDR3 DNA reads TGTGCCAGCAGCCCCGGTCCGGGGCTAGGACCTGAAGCTTTCTTT.

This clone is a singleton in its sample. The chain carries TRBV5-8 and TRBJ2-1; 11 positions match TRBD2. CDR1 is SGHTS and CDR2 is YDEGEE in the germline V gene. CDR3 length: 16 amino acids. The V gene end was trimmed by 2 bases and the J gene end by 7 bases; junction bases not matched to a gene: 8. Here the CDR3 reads CASSFKASGGTNEQFF. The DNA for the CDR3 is TGTGCCAGCAGCTTCAAGGCTAGCGGGGGGACGAATGAGCAGTTCTTC.

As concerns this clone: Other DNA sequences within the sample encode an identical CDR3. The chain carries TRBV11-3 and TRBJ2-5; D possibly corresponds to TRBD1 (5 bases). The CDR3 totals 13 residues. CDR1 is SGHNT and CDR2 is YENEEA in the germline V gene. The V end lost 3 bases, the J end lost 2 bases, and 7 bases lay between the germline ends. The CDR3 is CASSLGPQETQYF. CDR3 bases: TGTGCCAGCAGCTTGGGGCCTCAAGAGACCCAGTACTTC.

The CDR3 protein is CASSTADYGYTF. CDR3 nucleotides: TGTGCCAGTAGTACCGCGGACTATGGCTACACCTTC. The rearrangement joins TRBV19 to TRBJ1-2; D unclear. Germline CDR1 and CDR2: LNHDA and SQIVND (reference sequence). The CDR3 consists of 12 residues. The ends were cut back, 4 bases at V and 3 bases at J, with 6 bases in the middle.

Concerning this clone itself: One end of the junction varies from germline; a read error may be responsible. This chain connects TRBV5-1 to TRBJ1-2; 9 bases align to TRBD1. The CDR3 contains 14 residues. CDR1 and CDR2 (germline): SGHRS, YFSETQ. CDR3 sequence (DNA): TGTGCCAGCAGATTAGCGACAGGGGGCTATGGCTACACCTTC. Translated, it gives CASRLATGGYGYTF.

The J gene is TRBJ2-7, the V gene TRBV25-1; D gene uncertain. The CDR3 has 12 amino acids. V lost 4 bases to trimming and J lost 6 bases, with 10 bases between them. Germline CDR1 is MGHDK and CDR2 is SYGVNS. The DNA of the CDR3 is TGTGCCAGCAGTGCCCCCTTTGGCGAGCAGTACTTC. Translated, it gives CASSAPFGEQYF.

CDR3 in DNA: TGTGCCAGCACACGACTAGCTCAAGAGACCCAGTACTTC. Translated, it gives CASTRLAQETQYF. The J gene is TRBJ2-5, the V gene TRBV6-6; 7 bases fit TRBD2. V trimming: 7 bases; J trimming: 2 bases; junction bases outside the gene matches: 4. The CDR3 is made up of 13 amino acids. The V gene's germline CDR1 is MNHNY and CDR2 SVGAGI (reference sequence).

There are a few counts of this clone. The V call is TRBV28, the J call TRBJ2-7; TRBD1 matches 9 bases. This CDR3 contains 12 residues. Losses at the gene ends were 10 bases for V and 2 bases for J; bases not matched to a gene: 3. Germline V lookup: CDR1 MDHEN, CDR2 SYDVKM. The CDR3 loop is CAIRTGAYEQYF. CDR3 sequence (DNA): TGTGCCATCCGGACAGGGGCCTACGAGCAGTACTTC. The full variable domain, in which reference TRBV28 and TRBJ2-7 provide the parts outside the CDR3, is DVKVTQSSRYLVKRTGEKVFLECVQDMDHENMFWYRQDPGLGLRLIYFSYDVKMKEKGDIPEGYSVSREKKERFSLILESASTNQTSMYLCAIRTGAYEQYFGPGTRLTVT.

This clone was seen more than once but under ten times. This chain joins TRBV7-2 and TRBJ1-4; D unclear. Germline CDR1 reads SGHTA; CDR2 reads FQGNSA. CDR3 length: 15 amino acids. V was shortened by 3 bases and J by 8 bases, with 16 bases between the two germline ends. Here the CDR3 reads CASSLSRGPEEKLFF. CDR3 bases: TGTGCCAGCAGCTTGTCAAGAGGGCCGGAGGAAAAACTGTTTTTT. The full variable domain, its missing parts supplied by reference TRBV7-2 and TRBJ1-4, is GAGVSQSPSNKVTEKGKDVELRCDPISGHTALYWYRQSLGQGLEFLIYFQGNSAPDKSGLPSDRFSAERTGGSVSTLTIQRTQQEDSAVYLCASSLSRGPEEKLFFGSGTQLSVL.

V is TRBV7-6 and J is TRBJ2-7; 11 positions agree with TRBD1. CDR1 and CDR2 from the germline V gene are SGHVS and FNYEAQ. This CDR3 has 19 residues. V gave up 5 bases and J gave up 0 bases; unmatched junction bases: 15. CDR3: CASSPGTWTGGESSYEQYF. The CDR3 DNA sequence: TGTGCCAGCAGCCCGGGAACCTGGACAGGGGGCGAAAGCTCCTACGAGCAGTACTTC.

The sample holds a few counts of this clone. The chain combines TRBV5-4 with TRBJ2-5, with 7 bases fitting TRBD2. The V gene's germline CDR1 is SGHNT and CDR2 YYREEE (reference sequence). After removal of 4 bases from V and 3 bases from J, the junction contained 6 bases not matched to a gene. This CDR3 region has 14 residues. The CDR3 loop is CASSPPGTKETQYF. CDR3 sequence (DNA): TGTGCCAGCAGCCCCCCCGGGACTAAAGAGACCCAGTACTTC.

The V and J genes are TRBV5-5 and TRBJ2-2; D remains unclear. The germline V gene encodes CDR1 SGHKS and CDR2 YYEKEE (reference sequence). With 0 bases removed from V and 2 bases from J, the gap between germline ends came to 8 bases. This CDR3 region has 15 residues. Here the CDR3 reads CASSLALHNTGELFF. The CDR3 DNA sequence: TGTGCCAGCAGCTTGGCGCTACACAACACCGGGGAGCTGTTTTTT.

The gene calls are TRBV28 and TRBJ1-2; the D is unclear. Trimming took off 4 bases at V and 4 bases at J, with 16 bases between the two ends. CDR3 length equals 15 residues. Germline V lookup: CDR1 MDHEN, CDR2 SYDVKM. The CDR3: CASSSQFAHSYGYTF. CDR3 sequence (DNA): TGTGCCAGCAGTTCCCAGTTTGCCCACTCCTATGGCTACACCTTC.

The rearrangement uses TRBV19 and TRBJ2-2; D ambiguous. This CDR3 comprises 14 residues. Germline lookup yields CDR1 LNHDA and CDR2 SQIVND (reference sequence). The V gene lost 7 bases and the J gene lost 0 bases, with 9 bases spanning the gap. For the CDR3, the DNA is TGTGCCAGTAAAGGGCTTTCGAACACCGGGGAGCTGTTTTTT. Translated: CASKGLSNTGELFF.

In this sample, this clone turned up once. The CDR3 nucleotides are TGTGCCAGCAGCTTGAGATTCCCCCCCAAGGGGGCCGGTTTAAAAGCTTTCTTT. This translates into CASSLRFPPKGAGLKAFF. The chain has TRBV5-6 and TRBJ1-1, with 7 bases that match TRBD1. With 1 base clipped from V and 9 bases from J, the junction kept 21 bases outside the gene matches. Germline V CDR1 and CDR2: SGHDT, YYEEEE. The CDR3 covers 18 residues. The full variable domain, completed using reference TRBV5-6 and TRBJ1-1, is DAGVTQSPTHLIKTRGQQVTLRCSPKSGHDTVSWYQQALGQGPQFIFQYYEEEERQRGNFPDRFSGHQFPNYSSELNVNALLLGDSALYLCASSLRFPPKGAGLKAFFGQGTRLTVV.

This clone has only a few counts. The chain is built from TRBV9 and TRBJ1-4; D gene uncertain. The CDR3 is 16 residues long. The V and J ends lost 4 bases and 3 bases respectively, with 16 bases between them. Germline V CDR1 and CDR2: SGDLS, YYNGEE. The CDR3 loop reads CASSPRKGMANEKLFF. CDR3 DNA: TGTGCCAGCAGCCCCCGCAAGGGAATGGCTAATGAAAAACTGTTTTTT.

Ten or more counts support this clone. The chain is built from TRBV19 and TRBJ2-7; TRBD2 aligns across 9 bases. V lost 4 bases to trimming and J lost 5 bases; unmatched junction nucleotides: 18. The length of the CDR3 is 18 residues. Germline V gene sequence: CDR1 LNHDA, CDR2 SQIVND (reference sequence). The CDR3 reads CASSTQLYKTSGHHEQYF. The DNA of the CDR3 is TGTGCCAGTAGTACCCAACTCTATAAGACTAGCGGCCATCACGAGCAGTACTTC. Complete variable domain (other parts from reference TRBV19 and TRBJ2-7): DGGITQSPKYLFRKEGQNVTLSCEQNLNHDAMYWYRQDPGQGLRLIYYSQIVNDFQKGDIAEGYSVSREKKESFPLTVTSAQKNPTAFYLCASSTQLYKTSGHHEQYFGPGTRLTVT.